A single sample is the source of the 5 T cell receptor beta chains below, sequenced in a study of post-analysis software for immune sequencing data. Study-wide results and limits: Among four or five TRBV segments more frequent in patients than controls were TRBV5-6, TRBV5-1 and TRBV20-1.

What these receptors recognize is not known. Sequencing libraries made from TCR beta cDNA carried unique molecular identifiers. TCRdb passed the PCR reads through MiXCR, listing each CDR3 protein once. The repertoire includes almost 700,000 distinct CDR3 sequences, roughly three fifths of them detected once, and approximately 10% sits in the top ten. Sequencing was performed on blood. Receptor source: a girl aged 2-10 years with multiple sclerosis.

This clonotype was seen only a few times. The gene calls are TRBV15 and TRBJ2-7; tentatively, D is TRBD2 (6 bases). Trimming pared 4 bases from V and 5 bases from J, leaving 15 bases between. This CDR3 has 14 residues. Germline V lookup: CDR1 LNHNV, CDR2 YYDKDF (reference sequence). The CDR3 is CATSNVARRDEQYF. The DNA for the CDR3 is TGTGCCACCAGCAACGTAGCCCGGAGGGACGAGCAGTACTTC.

The chain carries TRBV20-1 and TRBJ2-7; 11 positions agree with TRBD1. There are 12 residues in the CDR3. V lost 7 bases, J lost 7 bases, and 6 bases stayed unmatched. CDR1 is DFQATT and CDR2 is SNEGSKA in the germline V gene (reference sequence). The CDR3 sequence: CSGTGGRGEQYF. The CDR3 DNA is TGCAGTGGGACAGGGGGCCGAGGTGAGCAGTACTTC.

This clonotype was picked up one time. This chain uses TRBV14 with TRBJ2-3; D gene unclear. The germline CDR1 and CDR2 sequences are SGHDN and FVKESK. The ends were cut back, 4 bases at V and 2 bases at J, with 13 bases in the middle. The CDR3 covers 15 residues. The CDR3 region is CASSPRTLATDTQYF. The CDR3 DNA reads TGTGCCAGCAGCCCCAGGACCCTCGCCACAGATACGCAGTATTTT. Combining the CDR3 with reference TRBV14 and TRBJ2-3 gives the whole variable domain EAGVTQFPSHSVIEKGQTVTLRCDPISGHDNLYWYRRVMGKEIKFLLHFVKESKQDESGMPNNRFLAERTGGTYSTLKVQPAELEDSGVYFCASSPRTLATDTQYFGPGTRLTVL.

This chain links TRBV20-1 with TRBJ2-7, with D maybe TRBD2 (6 bases). Germline V gene data show CDR1 as DFQATT and CDR2 as SNEGSKA (reference sequence). The CDR3 sequence is 13 residues long. Trimming took off 6 bases at V and 1 base at J, with 13 bases between the two ends. This CDR3 is CSAPMEGSYEQYF. The CDR3 nucleotides read TGCAGTGCGCCGATGGAGGGGTCCTACGAGCAGTACTTC.

This clonotype has only a few counts. The chain joins TRBV20-1 to TRBJ2-3; no clear D gene. In germline, CDR1 is DFQATT, CDR2 SNEGSKA (reference sequence). The V and J ends lost 0 bases and 1 base respectively, with 2 bases between them. This CDR3 has 12 amino acids. The CDR3 coding sequence is TGCAGTGCTAGAGAGGGCACAGATACGCAGTATTTT. This codes for CSAREGTDTQYF.